The T cell receptor (beta chain) under discussion was sequenced for a study of blood T cell repertoires in COVID-19 (dated by TCRdb to the early 2020s). Turning to the overall study: Samples from collaborators originated in the United States, Italy and Spain and spanned both the acute and convalescent phases of COVID-19. The prospective study material was composed of cDNA or gDNA derived from T cells, B-cell-depleted T cells, or PBMCs. Subjects who had been exposed to COVID-19, were actively infected with it, or had recovered from it provided the deeply sampled blood TCRbeta repertoires that made up the dataset. The repertoires were released in a freely available public database meant as a resource for research on the immune response to SARS-CoV-2. The samples were drawn from two sources: the first 160 participants of the ongoing ImmuneRACE study, and some 1,300 subjects contributed by 6 global collaborators. A de-identified subject ID, COVID-19 status, age in years and sex were almost always included in the sample metadata. Where HLA class I and class II types were available, the types were taken from metadata supplied by the sample provider, not from assay-based typing. Overall results and qualifications from the work: Clinical and demographic metadata were provided uncurated, with the amount varying by source and participant.

Another Seattle source contributed samples from volunteer blood donors who had recovered from COVID-19. The collaborating institutions used their own protocols to collect whole blood in K2EDTA tubes. For TCRbeta analysis, collaborators shipped samples in one of three forms: frozen whole blood, isolated PBMCs, or DNA extracted from either of those sample types. TCRbeta CDR3 regions were amplified from genomic DNA using the immunoSEQ Assay, a bias-controlled multiplex PCR. From the authors' description of their analysis: Nucleated cell counts per sample were estimated from amplification of reference gene primers within the assay. To quantify the absolute abundance of each unique TCRbeta CDR3 rearrangement, sequence reads were collapsed and filtered. For each sample, productive Simpson clonality was calculated as the square root of Simpson's diversity index across productive rearrangements. TCRdb limited this immuneACCESS table to in-frame rearrangements with V and J called. A share of clones is missing; checked studies link under half to unresolved V genes, and the rest is unexplained. V and J calls and clone size follow that table, whereas D and trimming were derived from the DNA. The sample yields a few hundred thousand clones; approximately 89% were counted once. The ten largest clones capture approximately 7.8% of the sample.

Note on this clone: The antigen this receptor binds is unknown. Base-call qualities are not available, and no considerably larger clone is one nucleotide away.

The CDR3 numbers 14 residues from cysteine through phenylalanine. CDR3 DNA is the only sequence kept; it has 42 bases, read in frame from the first base. Relative to germline, V is missing 5 bases and J is missing 8 bases, with 8 bases of the junction outside any gene match. Taken from the germline V gene (reference sequence), the CDR1 and CDR2 loops are LNHDA and SQIVND. Recombination linked TRBV19 to TRBJ1-4, and 7 bases in between align with TRBD1. The receptor's source is a woman in her forties or fifties who had recovered from COVID-19. Material: peripheral blood. CDR3 reads: CASSVRQGYEKLFF. The DNA is TGTGCCAGTAGTGTTCGACAGGGTTACGAAAAACTGTTTTTT.